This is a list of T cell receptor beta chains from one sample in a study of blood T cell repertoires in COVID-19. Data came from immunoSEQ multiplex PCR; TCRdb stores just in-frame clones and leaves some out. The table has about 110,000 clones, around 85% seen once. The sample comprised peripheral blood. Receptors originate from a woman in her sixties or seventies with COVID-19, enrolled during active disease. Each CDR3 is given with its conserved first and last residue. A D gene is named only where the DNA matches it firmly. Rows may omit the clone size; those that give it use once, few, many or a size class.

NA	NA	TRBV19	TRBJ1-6	TGTGCCAGTCGGGGGTCGGGTTCCTATAATTCACCCCTCCACTTT	CASRGSGSYNSPLHF
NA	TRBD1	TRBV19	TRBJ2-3	TGTGCCAGTAGCGCAGGGGGCAGAGGTATAGATACGCAGTATTTT	CASSAGGRGIDTQYF
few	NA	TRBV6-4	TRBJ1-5	TGTGCCAGCAGCCCCGACGCAGGCGGCAATCAGCCCCAGCATTTT	CASSPDAGGNQPQHF
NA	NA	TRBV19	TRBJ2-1	TGTGCCAGTAGTATAGGCGGTTTGAGGGTTGTTAAGGTCACACTACAGTTCTTC	CASSIGGLRVVKVTLQFF
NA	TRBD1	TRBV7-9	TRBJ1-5	TGTGCCAGCAGCTCGGGACAGGGGGGCAATCAGCCCCAGCATTTT	CASSSGQGGNQPQHF
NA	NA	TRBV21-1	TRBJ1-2	TGTGCCAGCAGCAAAGCGGGCAGTTTAAACTATGGCTACACCTTC	CASSKAGSLNYGYTF
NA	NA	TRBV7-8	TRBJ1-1	TGTGCCAGCAGCTTAGTCCTGTTGAACACTGAAGCTTTCTTT	CASSLVLLNTEAFF
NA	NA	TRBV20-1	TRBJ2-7	TGCAGTGCTAGTTCCTATTCCTACGAGCAGTACTTC	CSASSYSYEQYF
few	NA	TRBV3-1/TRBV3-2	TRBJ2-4	TGTGCCAGCAGCCAAGATACAGGGAGGGAGGACATTCAGTACTTC	CASSQDTGREDIQYF
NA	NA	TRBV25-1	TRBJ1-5	TGTGCCAGCAGTGTTACAGGCAATCAGCCCCAGCATTTT	CASSVTGNQPQHF
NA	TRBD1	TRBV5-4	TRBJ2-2	TGTGCCAGCGCCGGGACAGAGAACACCGGGGAGCTGTTTTTT	CASAGTENTGELFF
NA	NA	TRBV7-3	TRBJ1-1	TGTGCCAGCAGCCTGCAGGCGAACACTGAAGCTTTCTTT	CASSLQANTEAFF
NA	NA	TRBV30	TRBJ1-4	TGTGCCTGGAGTATGGACGGAGGAGGCGAAAAACTGTTTTTT	CAWSMDGGGEKLFF
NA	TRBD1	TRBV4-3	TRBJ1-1	TGCGCCAGCAGCCAAGAGCCACAGGGGGAATCTGAAGCTTTCTTT	CASSQEPQGESEAFF
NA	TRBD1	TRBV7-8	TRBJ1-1	TGTGCCAGCAGCGCCCACAGGGGGCTCGGCGCTGAAGCTTTCTTT	CASSAHRGLGAEAFF
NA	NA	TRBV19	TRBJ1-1	TGTGCCAGTAGTACCCTCAGGGGAGGGACTGAAGCTTTCTTT	CASSTLRGGTEAFF
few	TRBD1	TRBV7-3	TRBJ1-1	TGTGCCAGCAGCTCTAGACAGGGTGACACTGAAGCTTTCTTT	CASSSRQGDTEAFF
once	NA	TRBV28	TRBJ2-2	TGTGCCACGACTAGTTACACCGGGGAGCTGTTTTTT	CATTSYTGELFF
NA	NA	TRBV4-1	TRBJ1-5	TGCGCCAGCAGCCAAGATGAGCAGGGAGGTCAGCCCCAGCATTTT	CASSQDEQGGQPQHF
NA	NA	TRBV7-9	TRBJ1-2	TGTGCCAGCGTTAGCTCCCGGCGGCTAACTAGCTATGGCTACACCTTC	CASVSSRRLTSYGYTF
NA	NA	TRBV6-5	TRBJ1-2	TGTGCCGGATTGACGACGGAGTATAGTGGCTACACCTTC	CAGLTTEYSGYTF
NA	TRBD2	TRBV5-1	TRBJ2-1	TGCGCCAGCAGCCACGGGACTAGCGGGATACAGAGCTCCTACAATGAGCAGTTCTTC	CASSHGTSGIQSSYNEQFF
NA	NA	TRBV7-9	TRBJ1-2	TGTGCCAGCAGCTTAGTTCCGGGTCGGGGCTACACCTTC	CASSLVPGRGYTF
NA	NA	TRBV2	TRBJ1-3	TGTGCCAGCATTAATCCCCCTGGTCGGGTTTCCGGAAACACCATATATTTT	CASINPPGRVSGNTIYF
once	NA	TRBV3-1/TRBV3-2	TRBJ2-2	TGTGCCAGCAGCGAGGGACTGGCCGCGAACACCGGGGAGCTGTTTTTT	CASSEGLAANTGELFF
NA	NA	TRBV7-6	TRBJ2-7	TGTGCCAGCAGCTATTCGGGAGCGGAGCAGTACTTC	CASSYSGAEQYF
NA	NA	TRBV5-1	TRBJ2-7	TGCGCCAGCAGCTTGGGACTCCTAAGCTACGAGCAGTACTTC	CASSLGLLSYEQYF
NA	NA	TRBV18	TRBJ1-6	TGTGCCAGCTCACCTGCAGAAAATTCACCCCTCCACTTT	CASSPAENSPLHF
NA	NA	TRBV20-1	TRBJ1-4	TGCAGTGCTAGTAACGCACGGACTAATGAAAAACTGTTTTTT	CSASNARTNEKLFF
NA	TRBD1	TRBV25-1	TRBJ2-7	TGTGCCAGCAGTGATTCGGGACAGGGAGGCCACGAGCAGTACTTC	CASSDSGQGGHEQYF
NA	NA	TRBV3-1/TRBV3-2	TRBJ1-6	TGTGCCAGCAGCCCGGACATCGGTTCACCCCTCCACTTT	CASSPDIGSPLHF
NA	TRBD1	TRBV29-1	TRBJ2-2	TGCAGCGTTCGAGGACAGGGGGGGACCGGGGAGCTGTTTTTT	CSVRGQGGTGELFF
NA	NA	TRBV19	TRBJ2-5	TGTGCCAGTATGGGACTCGGCACCCTGGGGGAGACCCAGTACTTC	CASMGLGTLGETQYF
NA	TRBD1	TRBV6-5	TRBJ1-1	TGTGCCAGCAGTTGGGGTATGGGACAGCGTGAAGCTTTCTTT	CASSWGMGQREAFF
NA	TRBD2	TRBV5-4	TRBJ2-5	TGTGCCAGCAGCTTGACTAGCGGGGGAGAGACCCAGTACTTC	CASSLTSGGETQYF
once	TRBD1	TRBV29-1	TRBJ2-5	TGCAGCGCGGACAGGGGGCCGGGGGAGACCCAGTACTTC	CSADRGPGETQYF
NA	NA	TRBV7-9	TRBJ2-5	TGTGCCAGCAGCACCAAGCAGGGGTCGGGGACCCAGTACTTC	CASSTKQGSGTQYF
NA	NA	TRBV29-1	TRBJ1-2	TGCAGCGTTGTGGAAGGTACAGGATACTATGGCTACACCTTC	CSVVEGTGYYGYTF
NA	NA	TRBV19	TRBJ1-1	TGTGCCAGTAGTACCGGGTCTCGGAACACTGAAGCTTTCTTT	CASSTGSRNTEAFF
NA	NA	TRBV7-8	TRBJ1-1	TGTGCCAGCAGCTTAGACATTGCGGGGAACACTGAAGCTTTCTTT	CASSLDIAGNTEAFF
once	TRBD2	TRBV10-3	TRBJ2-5	TGTGCCATCAGTGAGTCTAGCGGGGGGGCCCGAGAGACCCAGTACTTC	CAISESSGGARETQYF
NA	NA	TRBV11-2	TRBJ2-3	TGTGCCAGCAGTCCACCATTAGCGACAGATACGCAGTATTTT	CASSPPLATDTQYF
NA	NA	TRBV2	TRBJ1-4	TGTGCCAGCAGGCTTCTGGAGTGGAAACTGTTTTTT	CASRLLEWKLFF
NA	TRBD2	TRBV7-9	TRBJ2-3	TGTGCCAGCAGCTTGACTAGCCGCCTAGATACGCAGTATTTT	CASSLTSRLDTQYF